Presented here are 29 T cell receptor beta chains from one specimen sequenced in a study of technical replicates of blood from several donors. Using immunoSEQ multiplex PCR, the repertoire was profiled, and TCRdb retains in-frame clones only, with some absent. The sample holds about 74,000 clones, 89% seen once. Material: T cells isolated from PBMCs. The receptors stem from a human donor in good health.

The chain uses TRBV9 and TRBJ2-3; the match to TRBD2 covers 7 bases. J was trimmed by 2 bases and V by 3 bases; bases with no gene match: 6. This CDR3 has 15 residues. In germline, CDR1 is SGDLS, CDR2 YYNGEE. The CDR3 DNA sequence: TGTGCCAGCAGCGGAATAGCGGGCCCCACAGATACGCAGTATTTT. Translated: CASSGIAGPTDTQYF.

The chain employs TRBV6-1 and TRBJ1-2; D is perhaps TRBD1 (6 bases). V lost 8 bases and J 6 bases, leaving 19 bases between the germline ends. Germline lookup yields CDR1 MNHNS and CDR2 SASEGT. The CDR3 has 14 amino acids. The CDR3 coding sequence is TGTGCCAGCCCCTCACCCGGGACAACAAATGGCTACACCTTC. Translated, it gives CASPSPGTTNGYTF.

The J gene is TRBJ2-1, the V gene TRBV6-5; D call uncertain. This CDR3 has 16 amino acids. V was trimmed by 0 bases and J by 0 bases, leaving 9 bases between them. CDR1 is MNHEY, CDR2 SVGAGI, per germline. The CDR3 nucleotides read TGTGCCAGCAGTTACTCTGTCGAGGTCTCCTACAATGAGCAGTTCTTC. It encodes CASSYSVEVSYNEQFF.

The genes are TRBV4-3 and TRBJ2-7, with D perhaps matching TRBD1 (5 bases). Trimming shortened V by 1 base and J by 4 bases, and 17 bases separated the two germline ends. The CDR3 is 16 amino acids. Germline V gene lookup returns CDR1 LGHNA and CDR2 YSLEER. The CDR3 reads CASSQAWVRAVYEQYF. The CDR3 bases are TGCGCCAGCAGCCAAGCGTGGGTCAGGGCGGTATACGAGCAGTACTTC.

The chain recombines TRBV5-1 with TRBJ2-5; the D is unclear. CDR1 SGHRS and CDR2 YFSETQ come from the germline V gene. The V end was cut by 2 bases, the J end by 5 bases, with 7 bases between. The CDR3 has 12 residues. The CDR3 spells CASSFEWETQYF. The CDR3 DNA is TGCGCCAGCAGCTTCGAGTGGGAGACCCAGTACTTC.

The chain recombines TRBV6-6 with TRBJ1-1, with D possibly TRBD1 on 6 matching bases. CDR1 is MNHNY, CDR2 SVGAGI, per germline (reference sequence). This CDR3 is built from 14 residues. V lost 0 bases and J 4 bases, leaving 9 bases between the germline ends. CDR3 amino acids: CASSYSGAGTEAFF. The DNA of the CDR3 is TGTGCCAGCAGTTACTCGGGGGCTGGCACTGAAGCTTTCTTT.

The CDR3 bases are TGTGCCAGCAAGAGACTCCCATTGAGCTCCTACAATGAGCAGTTCTTC. Translated: CASKRLPLSSYNEQFF. This sequence joins TRBV13 and TRBJ2-1; D not certain. CDR3 length equals 16 residues. Trimming cost V 7 bases and J 0 bases, with 16 bases left between them. CDR1 and CDR2 (germline): PRHDT, FYEKMQ (reference sequence).

The rearrangement joins TRBV7-2 to TRBJ1-5, with TRBD1 as a possible D gene (6 bases). Germline assignment: CDR1 SGHTA and CDR2 FQGNSA. The CDR3 is made up of 15 amino acids. Trimming took off 1 base at V and 5 bases at J, with 12 bases between the two ends. The CDR3 nucleotides read TGTGCCAGCAGCTTAGGGGTAACAGGGTATCAGCCCCAGCATTTT. Translating gives CASSLGVTGYQPQHF.

The rearrangement joins TRBV4-1 to TRBJ2-1, with 8 nucleotides matching TRBD2. The CDR3 is 17 residues long. Trimming removed 2 bases from V and 4 bases from J; junction bases left unmatched: 10. Germline CDR1 and CDR2: MGHRA and YSYEKL. CDR3 region: CASSQSGQRELYNEQFF. In DNA, the CDR3 is TGCGCCAGCAGCCAATCGGGTCAGCGGGAGCTATACAATGAGCAGTTCTTC.

The chain couples TRBV23-1 to TRBJ2-1, with 10 nucleotides matching TRBD1. TRBV23-1 is known as an ORF, though its function is uncertain. This CDR3 is 14 amino acids long. Trimming took 3 bases from V and 9 from J; bases not matched to a gene: 5. CDR3 DNA sequence: TGCGCCAGCAGTCACGAGACAGGGGGCAGTGAGCAGTTCTTC. It yields the protein CASSHETGGSEQFF.

The chain is built from TRBV6-6 and TRBJ2-7, with D maybe TRBD2 (5 bases). The CDR3 totals 15 residues. V was trimmed by 5 bases and J by 7 bases, leaving 21 bases between them. Germline assignment: CDR1 MNHNY and CDR2 SVGAGI (reference sequence). CDR3 region: CASSPNSVLGVEQYF. The CDR3 nucleotides read TGTGCCAGCAGTCCAAATAGCGTTCTGGGCGTAGAGCAGTACTTC.

The J gene is TRBJ2-7, the V gene TRBV28; 8 bases are a match to TRBD1. CDR1 and CDR2 (germline): MDHEN, SYDVKM. The CDR3 spans 13 residues. J gave up 3 bases and V 6 bases, and 4 bases lay outside the gene matches. This CDR3 is CASRTTGGYEQYF. In DNA form, the CDR3 reads TGTGCCAGCAGAACAACAGGGGGCTACGAGCAGTACTTC.

In the case of this clone: This sample also contains other DNA sequences that code for the same CDR3. J is TRBJ1-5 and V is TRBV9, with TRBD1 matching over 8 bases. CDR1 and CDR2 from the germline V gene are SGDLS and YYNGEE. This CDR3 contains 14 residues. V was pared by 0 bases and J by 4 bases, with 0 bases of the junction left unmatched. CDR3 coding DNA: TGTGCCAGCAGCGTAGGACAGGGGAATCAGCCCCAGCATTTT. It specifies CASSVGQGNQPQHF.

This chain uses TRBV7-7 with TRBJ1-1, with a possible D match to TRBD1 (6 bases). From germline, CDR1 is SSHAT and CDR2 FNYEAQ (reference sequence). V shed 2 bases and J shed 1 base, with 14 bases lying between them. The CDR3 is made up of 16 amino acids. The CDR3 region is CASSLLPTGENTEAFF. DNA of the CDR3: TGTGCCAGCAGCTTATTACCGACAGGTGAGAACACTGAAGCTTTCTTT.

This clone was counted a single time. The chain uses TRBV5-1 and TRBJ2-2; the D gene is possibly TRBD1 (5 bases). Germline CDR1 and CDR2: SGHRS and YFSETQ. Trimming took off 6 bases at V and 3 bases at J, with 12 bases between the two ends. The CDR3 has 14 residues. The CDR3 DNA reads TGCGCCAGCAATTCGGACACTCACACCGGGGAGCTGTTTTTT. Its protein is CASNSDTHTGELFF.

The gene calls are TRBV7-2 and TRBJ2-3; D remains ambiguous. The CDR3 is made up of 11 amino acids. Trimming left V 2 bases short and J 8 bases short, with 5 bases between. CDR1 SGHTA and CDR2 FQGNSA come from the germline V gene. CDR3 amino acids: CASSLSGTQYF. The CDR3 DNA is TGTGCCAGCAGCTTATCGGGTACGCAGTATTTT.

The chain couples TRBV29-1 to TRBJ1-2, with D unclear. The CDR3 consists of 13 residues. From germline, CDR1 is SQVTM and CDR2 ANQGSEA. V shed 4 bases and J shed 0 bases, with 9 bases lying between them. The CDR3 DNA follows: TGCAGCGTTGTCACGGGTACTAACTATGGCTACACCTTC. It is translated as CSVVTGTNYGYTF.

This clone appeared once. The chain has TRBV19 and TRBJ2-1, with D uncertain. The germline V and J ends were trimmed by 5 bases and 0 bases, with 17 bases remaining between them. Germline assignment: CDR1 LNHDA and CDR2 SQIVND (reference sequence). The CDR3 has 17 amino acids. The CDR3 nucleotides read TGTGCCAGTAGTCCCCATGGTGGCGGCAGCTCCTACAATGAGCAGTTCTTC. It encodes CASSPHGGGSSYNEQFF.

The chain carries TRBV9 and TRBJ1-1; D remains unclear. This CDR3 spans 12 amino acids. The V gene lost 4 bases and the J gene lost 6 bases, with 10 bases spanning the gap. The germline gives CDR1 SGDLS, CDR2 YYNGEE. The CDR3 DNA follows: TGTGCCAGCAGCTCCGACTACGCTGAAGCTTTCTTT. This gives the protein CASSSDYAEAFF.

This chain connects TRBV28 to TRBJ1-2; D not resolved. The CDR3 length is 12 residues. Per germline, CDR1 MDHEN and CDR2 SYDVKM. V was shortened by 6 bases and J by 4 bases, with 9 bases between the two germline ends. The CDR3, as DNA: TGTGCCAGCAGCCCAGGACTCTATGGCTACACCTTC. Amino acid sequence: CASSPGLYGYTF.

The rearrangement links TRBV19 to TRBJ1-4, with 7 nucleotides matching TRBD1. CDR1 and CDR2 from the germline V gene are LNHDA and SQIVND (reference sequence). The CDR3 sequence is 12 residues long. V trimming: 7 bases; J trimming: 8 bases; junction bases outside the gene matches: 4. In nucleotides, the CDR3 is TGTGCCAGTAAGAGGGGGCAAGAAAAACTGTTTTTT. Protein product: CASKRGQEKLFF. The whole variable domain, filled in from reference TRBV19 and TRBJ1-4, reads DGGITQSPKYLFRKEGQNVTLSCEQNLNHDAMYWYRQDPGQGLRLIYYSQIVNDFQKGDIAEGYSVSREKKESFPLTVTSAQKNPTAFYLCASKRGQEKLFFGSGTQLSVL.

CDR3 DNA: TGTGCCAGCAGCCTAAGGCGGAGTGAGCAGTTCTTC. This gives the protein CASSLRRSEQFF. The rearrangement joins TRBV7-9 to TRBJ2-1; D unresolved. The germline V gene has CDR1 SEHNR and CDR2 FQNEAQ (reference sequence). V lost 5 bases, J lost 9 bases, and 11 bases lay in between. The CDR3 spans 12 residues.

The J gene is TRBJ1-2, the V gene TRBV4-2, with D unclear. CDR1 is LGHNA and CDR2 is YNFKEQ in the germline V gene. The CDR3 sequence is 14 residues long. V lost 1 base, J lost 6 bases, and 12 bases lay in between. Written as DNA, the CDR3 is TGTGCCAGCAGCCAAGGCTCCCGGGTGAATGGCTACACCTTC. It specifies CASSQGSRVNGYTF.

The chain couples TRBV9 to TRBJ2-2; the D gene is possibly TRBD2 (7 bases). This CDR3 contains 18 residues. The V gene's germline CDR1 is SGDLS and CDR2 YYNGEE. Trimming left V 1 base short and J 0 bases short, with 16 bases between. The chain's CDR3 is CASSVQRRGGTNTGELFF. The CDR3 DNA is TGTGCCAGCAGCGTACAACGGAGGGGGGGGACGAACACCGGGGAGCTGTTTTTT.

The chain uses TRBV28 and TRBJ2-3, with 7 bases that match TRBD1. The CDR3 is 16 residues long. Germline V gene lookup returns CDR1 MDHEN and CDR2 SYDVKM. The V segment lost 6 bases and the J segment 1 base; nucleotides outside the gene matches: 10. In DNA, the CDR3 is TGTGCCAGCAGCCCTCCGACAGGGCTTGGCACAGATACGCAGTATTTT. Amino acid sequence: CASSPPTGLGTDTQYF.

The rearrangement joins TRBV6-6 to TRBJ1-1, with unresolved D. V shed 6 bases and J shed 4 bases, with 9 bases lying between them. This CDR3 is 12 amino acids long. The germline CDR1 and CDR2 sequences are MNHNY and SVGAGI (reference sequence). The CDR3 region is CASRSGGTEAFF. CDR3 in DNA: TGTGCCAGCAGATCTGGAGGCACTGAAGCTTTCTTT.

The rearrangement links TRBV30 to TRBJ2-7; D gene unclear. The CDR3 spans 14 residues. The V gene's germline CDR1 is GTSNPN and CDR2 SVGIG (reference sequence). V gave up 4 bases and J gave up 2 bases, with 15 bases separating them. The chain's CDR3 is CAWNPGLGTYEQYF. CDR3 nucleotide sequence: TGTGCCTGGAACCCCGGGTTAGGCACCTACGAGCAGTACTTC.

This clone appeared once. The gene calls are TRBV6-5 and TRBJ2-4; D perhaps matches TRBD1 (5 bases). Trimming removed 6 bases from V and 6 bases from J, with 12 bases in between. Looked up from germline, CDR1 is MNHEY and CDR2 is SVGAGI. This CDR3 is 13 amino acids long. The CDR3 DNA follows: TGTGCCAGCAGCAAGACAGTAGGAAACATTCAGTACTTC. It translates to CASSKTVGNIQYF.

In this sample, this clone turned up a few times. The chain employs TRBV30 and TRBJ1-5, with D perhaps matching TRBD1 (5 bases). V was pared by 1 base and J by 0 bases, with 7 bases between. From germline, CDR1 is GTSNPN and CDR2 SVGIG (reference sequence). The CDR3 is 14 amino acids. In nucleotides, the CDR3 is TGTGCCTGGAGTGGGACAAATAGCAATCAGCCCCAGCATTTT. It translates to CAWSGTNSNQPQHF.